This T cell receptor (beta chain) came from a study of Graves' ophthalmopathy and Graves' hyperthyroidism. About the research overall: Prior to any treatment, peripheral blood was collected at the time of initial diagnosis. Notes on the study in general: Thyroid clonotypes that were expanded above 0.001 frequency mostly also appeared in blood. Separation of ophthalmopathy from stable hyperthyroidism was achieved by a 13-signature model, at 85% to 90% sensitivity and around 81% specificity.

A note on this clonotype: The antigen is not known. A single base separates this from a much larger clone, so it may be a read error.

The CDR3 runs to 15 residues. The germline gives CDR1 SGHTA, CDR2 FQGNSA. RNA served as the template for amplifying TCR beta CDR3 regions. After a first-round RT-PCR with HTBI primers, a second-round multiplex PCR was run. TCRdb re-called the multiplex PCR reads through MiXCR, storing one row per CDR3 protein. Of 57,000 or so distinct CDR3 sequences in the sample, roughly 47% were seen once. None of the included patients had other autoimmune diseases, uncontrolled infections, pregnancy or lactation, as these led to exclusion. The chain has TRBV7-2 and TRBJ2-1; D unresolved. The material sequenced was peripheral blood. This TCR derives from an adult woman with Graves' ophthalmopathy. DNA of the CDR3: TGTGCCTGGAGCCCGAGGCTAGACCTTTACAATGAGCAGCTCTTC. It codes for CAWSPRLDLYNEQLF. The full variable domain, its missing parts supplied by reference TRBV7-2 and TRBJ2-1, is GAGVSQSPSNKVTEKGKDVELRCDPISGHTALYWYRQSLGQGLEFLIYFQGNSAPDKSGLPSDRFSAERTGGSVSTLTIQRTQQEDSAVYLCAWSPRLDLYNEQLFGPGTRLTVL.